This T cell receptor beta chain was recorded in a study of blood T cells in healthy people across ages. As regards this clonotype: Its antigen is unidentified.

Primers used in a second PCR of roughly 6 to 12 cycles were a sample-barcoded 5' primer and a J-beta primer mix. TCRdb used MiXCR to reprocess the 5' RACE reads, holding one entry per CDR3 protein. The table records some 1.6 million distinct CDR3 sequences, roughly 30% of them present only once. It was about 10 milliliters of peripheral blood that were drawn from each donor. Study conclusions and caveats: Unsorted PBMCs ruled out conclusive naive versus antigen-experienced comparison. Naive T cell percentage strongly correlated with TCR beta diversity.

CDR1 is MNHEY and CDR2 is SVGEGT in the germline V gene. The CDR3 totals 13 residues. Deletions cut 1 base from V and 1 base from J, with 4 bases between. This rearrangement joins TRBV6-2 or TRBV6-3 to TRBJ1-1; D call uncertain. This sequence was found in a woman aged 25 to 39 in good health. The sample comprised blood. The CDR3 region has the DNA TGTGCCAGCAGTTACTTGCGGAACACTGAAGCTTTCTTT. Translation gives CASSYLRNTEAFF.